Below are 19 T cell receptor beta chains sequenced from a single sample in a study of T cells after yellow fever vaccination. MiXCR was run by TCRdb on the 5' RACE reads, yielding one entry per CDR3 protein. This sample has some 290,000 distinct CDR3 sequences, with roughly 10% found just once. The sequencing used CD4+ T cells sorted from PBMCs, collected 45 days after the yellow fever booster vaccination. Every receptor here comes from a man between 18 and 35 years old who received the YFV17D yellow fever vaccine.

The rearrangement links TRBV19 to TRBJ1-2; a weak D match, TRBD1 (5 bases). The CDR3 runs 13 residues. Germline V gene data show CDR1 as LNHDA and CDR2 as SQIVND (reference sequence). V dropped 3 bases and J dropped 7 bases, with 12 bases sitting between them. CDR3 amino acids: CASSIRGSGGYTF. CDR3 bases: TGTGCCAGTAGTATCCGGGGGTCTGGTGGCTACACCTTC.

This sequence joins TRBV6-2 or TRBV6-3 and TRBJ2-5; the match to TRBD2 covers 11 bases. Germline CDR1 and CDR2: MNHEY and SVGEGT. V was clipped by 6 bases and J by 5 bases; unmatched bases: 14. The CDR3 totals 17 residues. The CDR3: CASSPGTSGGTKETQYF. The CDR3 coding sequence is TGTGCCAGCAGCCCCGGAACTAGCGGGGGAACCAAGGAGACCCAGTACTTC.

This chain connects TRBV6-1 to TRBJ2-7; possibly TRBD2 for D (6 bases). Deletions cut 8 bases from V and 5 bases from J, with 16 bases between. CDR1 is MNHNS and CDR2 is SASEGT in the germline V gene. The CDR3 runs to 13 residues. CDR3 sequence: CASSLRRGDEQYV. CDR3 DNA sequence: TGTGCCAGCTCCCTCCGGAGGGGCGACGAGCAGTACGTC.

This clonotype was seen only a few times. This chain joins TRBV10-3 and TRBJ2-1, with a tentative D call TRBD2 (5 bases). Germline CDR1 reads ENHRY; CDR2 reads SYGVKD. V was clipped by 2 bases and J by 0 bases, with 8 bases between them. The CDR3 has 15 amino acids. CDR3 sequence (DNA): TGTGCCATCAGTGAGACTGGGAGCTCCTACAATGAGCAGTTCTTC. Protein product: CAISETGSSYNEQFF.

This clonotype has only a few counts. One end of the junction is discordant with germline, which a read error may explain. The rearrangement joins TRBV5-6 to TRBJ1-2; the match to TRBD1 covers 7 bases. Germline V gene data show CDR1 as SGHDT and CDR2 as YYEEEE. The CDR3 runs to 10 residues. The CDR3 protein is CASSLNLTGF. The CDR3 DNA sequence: TGTGCCAGCAGCCTGAACTTGACAGGGTTC.

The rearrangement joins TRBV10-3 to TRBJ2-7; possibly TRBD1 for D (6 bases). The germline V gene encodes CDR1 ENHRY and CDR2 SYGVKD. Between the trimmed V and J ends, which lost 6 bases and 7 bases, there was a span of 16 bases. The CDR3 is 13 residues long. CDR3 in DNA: TGTGCCATCAGCGACGGGACACTCCTGGAGCAGTACGTC. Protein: CAISDGTLLEQYV.

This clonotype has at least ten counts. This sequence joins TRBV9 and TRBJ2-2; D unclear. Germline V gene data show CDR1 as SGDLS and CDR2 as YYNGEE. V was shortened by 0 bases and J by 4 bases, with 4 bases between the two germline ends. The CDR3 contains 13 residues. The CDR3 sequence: CASSVVATGELFF. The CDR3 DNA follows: TGTGCCAGCAGCGTAGTAGCCACCGGGGAGCTGTTTTTT.

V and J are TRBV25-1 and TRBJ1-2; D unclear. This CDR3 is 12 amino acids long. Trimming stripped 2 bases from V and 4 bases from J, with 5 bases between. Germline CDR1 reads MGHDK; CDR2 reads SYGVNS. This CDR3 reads CASSENIYGYTF. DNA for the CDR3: TGTGCCAGCAGTGAAAACATCTATGGCTACACCTTC.

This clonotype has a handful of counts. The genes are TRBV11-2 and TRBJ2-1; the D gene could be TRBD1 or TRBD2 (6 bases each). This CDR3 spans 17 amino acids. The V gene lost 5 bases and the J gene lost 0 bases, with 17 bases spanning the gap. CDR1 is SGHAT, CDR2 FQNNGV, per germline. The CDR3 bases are TGTGCCAGCAGCCCGCCCGTAGGAGGGGGCTCCTACAATGAGCAGTTCTTC. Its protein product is CASSPPVGGGSYNEQFF.

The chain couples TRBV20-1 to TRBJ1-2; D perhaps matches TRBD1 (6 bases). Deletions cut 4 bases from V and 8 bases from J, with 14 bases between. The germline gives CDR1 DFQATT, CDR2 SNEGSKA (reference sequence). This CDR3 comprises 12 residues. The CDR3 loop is CSANTGFRGYTF. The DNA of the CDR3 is TGCAGTGCTAATACAGGGTTTAGAGGCTACACCTTC.

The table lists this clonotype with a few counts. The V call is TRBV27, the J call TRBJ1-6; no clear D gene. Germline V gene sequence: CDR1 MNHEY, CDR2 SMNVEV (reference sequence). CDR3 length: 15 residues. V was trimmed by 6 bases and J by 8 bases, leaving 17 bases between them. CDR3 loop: CASSPSTSRYSPLHF. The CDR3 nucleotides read TGTGCCAGCAGCCCCTCGACCTCGAGGTATTCACCCCTCCACTTT.

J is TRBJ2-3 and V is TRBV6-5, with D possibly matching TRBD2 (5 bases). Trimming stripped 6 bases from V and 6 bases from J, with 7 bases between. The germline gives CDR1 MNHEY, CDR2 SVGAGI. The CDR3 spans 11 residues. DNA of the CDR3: TGTGCCAGCAGGAGGGCGGATACGCAGTATTTT. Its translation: CASRRADTQYF.

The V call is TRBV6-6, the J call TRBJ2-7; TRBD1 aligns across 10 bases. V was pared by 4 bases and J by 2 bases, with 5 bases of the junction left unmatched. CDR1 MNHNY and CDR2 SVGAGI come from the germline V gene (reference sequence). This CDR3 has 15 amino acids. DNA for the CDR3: TGTGCCAGCAGTTCGAGGGGACAGGGGCCCTACGAGCAGTACTTC. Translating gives CASSSRGQGPYEQYF.

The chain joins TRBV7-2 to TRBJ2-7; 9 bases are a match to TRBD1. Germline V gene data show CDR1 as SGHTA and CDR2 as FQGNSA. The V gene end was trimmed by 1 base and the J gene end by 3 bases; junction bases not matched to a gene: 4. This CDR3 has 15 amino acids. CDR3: CASSLGGTGHYEQYF. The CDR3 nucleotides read TGTGCCAGCAGCTTAGGGGGGACAGGGCACTACGAGCAGTACTTC.

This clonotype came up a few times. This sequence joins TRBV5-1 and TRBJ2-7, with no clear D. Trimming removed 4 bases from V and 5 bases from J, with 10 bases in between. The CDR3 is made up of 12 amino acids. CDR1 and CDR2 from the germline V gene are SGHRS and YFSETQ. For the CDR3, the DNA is TGCGCCAGCAGCACCACGCAGAACGAGCAGTACGTC. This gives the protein CASSTTQNEQYV.

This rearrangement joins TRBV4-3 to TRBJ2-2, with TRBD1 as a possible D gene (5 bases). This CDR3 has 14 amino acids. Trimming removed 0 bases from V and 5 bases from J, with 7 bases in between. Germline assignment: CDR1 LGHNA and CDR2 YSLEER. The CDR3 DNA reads TGCGCCAGCAGCCAAGATCCAGGGACCGGGGAGCTGTTTTTT. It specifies CASSQDPGTGELFF.

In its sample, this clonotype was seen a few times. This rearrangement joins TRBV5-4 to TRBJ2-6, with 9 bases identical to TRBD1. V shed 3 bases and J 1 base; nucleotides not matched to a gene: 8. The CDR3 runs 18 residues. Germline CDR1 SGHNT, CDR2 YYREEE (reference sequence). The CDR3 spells CASSSGGQGPSGANVLTF. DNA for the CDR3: TGTGCCAGCAGCTCTGGGGGACAGGGACCATCTGGGGCCAACGTCCTGACTTTC.

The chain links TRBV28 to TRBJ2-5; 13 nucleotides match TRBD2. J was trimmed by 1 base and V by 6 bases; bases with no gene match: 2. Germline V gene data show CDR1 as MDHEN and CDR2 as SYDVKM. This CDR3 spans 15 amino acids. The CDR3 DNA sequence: TGTGCCAGCAGGGGGACTAGCGGGGTCCAAGAGACCCAGTACTTC. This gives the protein CASRGTSGVQETQYF.

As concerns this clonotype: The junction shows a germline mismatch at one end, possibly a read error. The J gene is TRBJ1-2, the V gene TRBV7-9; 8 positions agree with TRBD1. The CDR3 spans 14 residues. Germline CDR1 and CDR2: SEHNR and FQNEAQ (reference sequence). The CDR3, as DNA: TGTGCCAGCAGACTAGGACAGGGTTTTGGTGGCTTCACCTTC. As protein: CASRLGQGFGGFTF.